This T cell receptor (beta chain) was obtained from a study of beta chain features in type 1 diabetes. The V segment lost 1 base and the J segment 9 bases; nucleotides outside the gene matches: 8. CDR1 LNHNV and CDR2 YYDKDF come from the germline V gene (reference sequence). This CDR3 region has 15 residues. The authors sorted CD4+ naive, central memory, regulatory and stem cell-like memory cells via CD45RO/CCR7/CD25/CD127/CD95/CD27. All of the isolated RNA was reverse transcribed, so expressed TCRB transcripts were sequenced. The table came from immunoSEQ multiplex PCR; TCRdb's copy has only in-frame clones and leaves some out. Of 400,000 to 550,000 clones detected, over 10% appear once; the ten largest clones hold approximately 0.05%.

The receptor comes from a woman aged 18-35 years in good health. The chain is built from TRBV15 and TRBJ2-1, with 8 bases aligning to TRBD2. The sequencing sample was made of naive CD4+ T cells from blood. This chain's CDR3 is CATSRGLSGKGEQFF. CDR3 bases: TGTGCCACCAGCAGAGGTCTTAGCGGGAAAGGTGAGCAGTTCTTC.